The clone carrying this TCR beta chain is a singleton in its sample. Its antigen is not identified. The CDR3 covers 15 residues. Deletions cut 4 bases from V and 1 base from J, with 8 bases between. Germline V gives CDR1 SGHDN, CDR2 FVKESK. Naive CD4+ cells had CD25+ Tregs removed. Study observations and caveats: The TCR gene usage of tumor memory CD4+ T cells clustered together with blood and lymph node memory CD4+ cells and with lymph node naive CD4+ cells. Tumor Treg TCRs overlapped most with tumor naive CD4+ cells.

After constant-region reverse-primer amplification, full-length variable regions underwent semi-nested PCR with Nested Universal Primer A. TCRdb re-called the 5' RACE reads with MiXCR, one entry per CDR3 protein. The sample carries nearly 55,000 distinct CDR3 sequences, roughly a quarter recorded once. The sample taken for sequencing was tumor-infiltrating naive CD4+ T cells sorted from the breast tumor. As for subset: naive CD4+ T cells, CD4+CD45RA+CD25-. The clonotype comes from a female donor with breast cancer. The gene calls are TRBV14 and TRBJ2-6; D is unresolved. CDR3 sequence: CASSPQLSGANVLTF. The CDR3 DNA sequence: TGTGCCAGCAGCCCGCAGTTGTCTGGGGCCAACGTCCTGACTTTC.